This T cell receptor beta chain is from a study of T-cell reconstitution after alpha-beta-depleted transplantation in children. Germline lookup yields CDR1 SGHRS and CDR2 YFSETQ. V was clipped by 0 bases and J by 7 bases; unmatched bases: 3. The CDR3 covers 14 residues. TCRbeta library construction was performed incorporating unique molecular identifiers. TCRdb processed the PCR reads anew with MiXCR; each CDR3 protein has one entry. The sample carries about 610,000 distinct CDR3 sequences, roughly a tenth recorded once. The chain is built from TRBV5-1 and TRBJ2-1; TRBD2 agrees at 8 bases. The sequence came from a human donor who donated a stem cell graft to a child with acute myeloid leukemia. Sequences were derived from PBMCs from the stem cell graft donor, sampled from the stem cell graft. The CDR3 here is CASSLEREWNEQFF. The CDR3 region has the DNA TGCGCCAGCAGCTTGGAGCGGGAGTGGAATGAGCAGTTCTTC.